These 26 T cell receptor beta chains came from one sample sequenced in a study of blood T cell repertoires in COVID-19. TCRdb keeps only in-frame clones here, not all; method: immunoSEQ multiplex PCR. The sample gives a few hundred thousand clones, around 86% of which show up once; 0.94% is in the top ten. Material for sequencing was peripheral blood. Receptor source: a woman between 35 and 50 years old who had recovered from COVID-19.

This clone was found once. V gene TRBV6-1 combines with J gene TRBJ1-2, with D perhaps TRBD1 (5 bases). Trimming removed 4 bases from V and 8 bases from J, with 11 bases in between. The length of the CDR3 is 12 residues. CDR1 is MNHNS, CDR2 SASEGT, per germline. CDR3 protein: CASSGREGGYTF. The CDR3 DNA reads TGTGCCAGCAGTGGCAGGGAGGGAGGCTACACCTTC.

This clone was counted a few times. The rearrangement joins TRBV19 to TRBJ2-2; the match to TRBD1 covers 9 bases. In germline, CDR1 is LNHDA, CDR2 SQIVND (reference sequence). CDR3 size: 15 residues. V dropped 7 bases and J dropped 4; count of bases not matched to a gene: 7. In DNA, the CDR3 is TGTGCCAGTACTCGGGACAGGGCGGGCACCGGGGAGCTGTTTTTT. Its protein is CASTRDRAGTGELFF.

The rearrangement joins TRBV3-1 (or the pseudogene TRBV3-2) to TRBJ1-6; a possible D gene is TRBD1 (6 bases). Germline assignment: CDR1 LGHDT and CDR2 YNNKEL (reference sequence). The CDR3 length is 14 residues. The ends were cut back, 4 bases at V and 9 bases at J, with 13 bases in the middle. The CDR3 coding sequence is TGTGCCAGCAGCCCCAACGGGGGGCTTTCACCCCTCCACTTT. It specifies CASSPNGGLSPLHF.

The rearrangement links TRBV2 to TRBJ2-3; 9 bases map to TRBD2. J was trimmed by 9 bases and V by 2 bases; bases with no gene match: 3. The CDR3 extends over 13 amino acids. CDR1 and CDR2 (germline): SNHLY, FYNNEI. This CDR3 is CASSETSGLTQYF. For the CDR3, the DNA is TGTGCCAGCAGTGAAACTAGCGGGCTAACGCAGTATTTT.

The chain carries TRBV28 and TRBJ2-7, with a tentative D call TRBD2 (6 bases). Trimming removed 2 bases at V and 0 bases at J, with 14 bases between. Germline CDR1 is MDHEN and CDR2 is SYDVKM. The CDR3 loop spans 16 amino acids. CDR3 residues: CASSLPGTQSSYEQYF. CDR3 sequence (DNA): TGTGCCAGCAGTTTACCCGGGACTCAGAGCTCCTACGAGCAGTACTTC. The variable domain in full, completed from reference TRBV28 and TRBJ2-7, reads DVKVTQSSRYLVKRTGEKVFLECVQDMDHENMFWYRQDPGLGLRLIYFSYDVKMKEKGDIPEGYSVSREKKERFSLILESASTNQTSMYLCASSLPGTQSSYEQYFGPGTRLTVT.

CDR3 residues: CASSLALTLYNEQFF. The CDR3 bases are TGCGCCAGCAGCCTAGCGTTAACCCTCTACAATGAGCAGTTCTTC. The rearrangement joins TRBV5-1 to TRBJ2-1, with D tentatively TRBD2 (6 bases). CDR1 and CDR2 from the germline V gene are SGHRS and YFSETQ. Between the trimmed V and J ends, which lost 4 bases and 3 bases, there was a span of 14 bases. The length of the CDR3 is 15 residues. The full variable domain, with the rest looked up from reference TRBV5-1 and TRBJ2-1, is KAGVTQTPRYLIKTRGQQVTLSCSPISGHRSVSWYQQTPGQGLQFLFEYFSETQRNKGNFPGRFSGRQFSNSRSEMNVSTLELGDSALYLCASSLALTLYNEQFFGPGTRLTVL.

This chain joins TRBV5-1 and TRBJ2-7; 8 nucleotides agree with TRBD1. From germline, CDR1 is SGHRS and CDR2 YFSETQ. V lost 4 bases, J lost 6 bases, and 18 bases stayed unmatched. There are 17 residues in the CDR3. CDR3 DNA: TGCGCCAGCAGCACGGGACAGGTGACTAGTAAGGGAATCGAGCAGTACTTC. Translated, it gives CASSTGQVTSKGIEQYF.

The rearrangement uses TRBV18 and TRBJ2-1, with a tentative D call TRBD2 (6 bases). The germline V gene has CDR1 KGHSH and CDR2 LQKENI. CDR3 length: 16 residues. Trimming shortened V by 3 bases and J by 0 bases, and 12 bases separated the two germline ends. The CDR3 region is CASSPIGAGSYNEQFF. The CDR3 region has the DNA TGTGCCAGCTCACCGATAGGAGCGGGCTCCTACAATGAGCAGTTCTTC. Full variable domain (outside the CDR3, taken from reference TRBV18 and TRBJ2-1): NAGVMQNPRHLVRRRGQEARLRCSPMKGHSHVYWYRQLPEEGLKFMVYLQKENIIDESGMPKERFSAEFPKEGPSILRIQQVVRGDSAAYFCASSPIGAGSYNEQFFGPGTRLTVL.

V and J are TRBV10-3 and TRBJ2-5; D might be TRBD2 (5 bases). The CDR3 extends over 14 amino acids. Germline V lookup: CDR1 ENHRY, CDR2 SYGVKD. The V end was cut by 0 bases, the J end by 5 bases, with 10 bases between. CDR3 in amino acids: CAISESEDRETQYF. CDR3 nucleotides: TGTGCCATCAGTGAGTCGGAGGACCGTGAGACCCAGTACTTC.

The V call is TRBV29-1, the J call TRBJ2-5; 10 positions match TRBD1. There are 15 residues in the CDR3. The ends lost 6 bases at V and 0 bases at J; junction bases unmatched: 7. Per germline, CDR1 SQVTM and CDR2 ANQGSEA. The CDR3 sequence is CSVAPGQGYQETQYF. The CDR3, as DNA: TGCAGCGTGGCCCCGGGACAGGGGTACCAAGAGACCCAGTACTTC.

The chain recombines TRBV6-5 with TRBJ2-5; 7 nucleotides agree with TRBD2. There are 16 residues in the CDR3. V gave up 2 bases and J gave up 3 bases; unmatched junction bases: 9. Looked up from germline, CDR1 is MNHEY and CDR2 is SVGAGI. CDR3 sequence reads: CASSYRTVRGEETQYF. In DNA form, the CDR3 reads TGTGCCAGCAGTTACCGGACCGTTCGGGGGGAAGAGACCCAGTACTTC.

The CDR3 loop is CATSDFRSGAGNQPQHF. In DNA, the CDR3 is TGTGCCACCAGTGATTTTCGCTCTGGCGCGGGCAATCAGCCCCAGCATTTT. The V and J genes are TRBV24-1 and TRBJ1-5; D is ambiguous. The CDR3 contains 17 residues. V was clipped by 1 base and J by 2 bases, with 14 bases between them. Germline V CDR1 and CDR2: KGHDR, SFDVKD.

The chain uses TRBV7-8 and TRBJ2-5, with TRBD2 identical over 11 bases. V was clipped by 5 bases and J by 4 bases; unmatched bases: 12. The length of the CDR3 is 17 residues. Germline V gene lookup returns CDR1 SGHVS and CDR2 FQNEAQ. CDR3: CASSHLPGLAGGETQYF. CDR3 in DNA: TGTGCCAGCAGCCACCTGCCGGGGCTAGCGGGAGGAGAGACCCAGTACTTC.

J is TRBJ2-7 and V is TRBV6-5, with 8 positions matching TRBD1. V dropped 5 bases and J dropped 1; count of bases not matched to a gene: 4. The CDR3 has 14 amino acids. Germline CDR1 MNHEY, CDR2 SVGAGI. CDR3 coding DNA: TGTGCCAGCAGTCCAGGGGGCAGATCCTACGAGCAGTACTTC. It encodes CASSPGGRSYEQYF.

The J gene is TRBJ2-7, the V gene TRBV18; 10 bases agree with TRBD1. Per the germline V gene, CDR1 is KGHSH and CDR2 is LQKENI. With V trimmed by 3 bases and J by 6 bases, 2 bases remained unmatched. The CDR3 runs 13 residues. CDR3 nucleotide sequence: TGTGCCAGCTCACCGGGACAGGGGTTCGAGCAGTACTTC. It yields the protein CASSPGQGFEQYF.

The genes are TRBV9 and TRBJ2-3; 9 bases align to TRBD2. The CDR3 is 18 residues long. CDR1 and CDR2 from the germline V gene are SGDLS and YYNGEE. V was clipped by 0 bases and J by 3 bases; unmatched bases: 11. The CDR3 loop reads CASSVETLAGAVTDTQYF. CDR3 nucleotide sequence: TGTGCCAGCAGCGTAGAAACTTTAGCGGGAGCAGTAACAGATACGCAGTATTTT. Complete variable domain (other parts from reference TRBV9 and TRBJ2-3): DSGVTQTPKHLITATGQRVTLRCSPRSGDLSVYWYQQSLDQGLQFLIQYYNGEERAKGNILERFSAQQFPDLHSELNLSSLELGDSALYFCASSVETLAGAVTDTQYFGPGTRLTVL.

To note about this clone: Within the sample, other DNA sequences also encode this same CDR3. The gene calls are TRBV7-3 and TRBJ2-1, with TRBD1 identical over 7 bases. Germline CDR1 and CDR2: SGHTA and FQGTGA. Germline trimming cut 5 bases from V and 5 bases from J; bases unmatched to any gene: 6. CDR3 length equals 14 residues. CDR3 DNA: TGTGCCAGCAGCCCCCGACAGGGCAACAATGAGCAGTTCTTC. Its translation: CASSPRQGNNEQFF.

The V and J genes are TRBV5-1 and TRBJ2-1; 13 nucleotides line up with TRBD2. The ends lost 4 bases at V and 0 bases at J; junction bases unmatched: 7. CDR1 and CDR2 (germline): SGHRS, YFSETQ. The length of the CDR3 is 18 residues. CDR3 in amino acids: CASSGGLAGQSSYNEQFF. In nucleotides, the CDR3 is TGCGCCAGCAGCGGGGGACTAGCGGGACAGAGCTCCTACAATGAGCAGTTCTTC.

The CDR3 is CASSSGGMTGAPGELFF. The CDR3 DNA reads as TGCGCCAGCAGCTCCGGGGGGATGACAGGGGCGCCCGGGGAGCTGTTTTTT. The chain links TRBV5-1 to TRBJ2-2, with a tentative D call TRBD1 (8 bases). Per the germline V gene, CDR1 is SGHRS and CDR2 is YFSETQ. The V end was cut by 3 bases, the J end by 6 bases, with 21 bases between. This CDR3 spans 17 amino acids.

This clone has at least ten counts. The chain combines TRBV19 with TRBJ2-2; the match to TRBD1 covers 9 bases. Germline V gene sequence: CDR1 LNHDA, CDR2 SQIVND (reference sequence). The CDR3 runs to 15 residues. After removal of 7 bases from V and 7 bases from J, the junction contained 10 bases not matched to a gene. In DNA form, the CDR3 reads TGTGCCAGTACCCCTGAGGGACAGGGAATCGGGGAGCTGTTTTTT. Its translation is CASTPEGQGIGELFF.

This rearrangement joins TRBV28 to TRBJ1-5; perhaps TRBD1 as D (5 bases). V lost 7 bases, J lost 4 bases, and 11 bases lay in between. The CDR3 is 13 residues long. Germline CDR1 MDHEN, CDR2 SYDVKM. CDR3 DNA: TGTGCCAGCACCGGACACCCGAATCAGCCCCAGCATTTT. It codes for CASTGHPNQPQHF.

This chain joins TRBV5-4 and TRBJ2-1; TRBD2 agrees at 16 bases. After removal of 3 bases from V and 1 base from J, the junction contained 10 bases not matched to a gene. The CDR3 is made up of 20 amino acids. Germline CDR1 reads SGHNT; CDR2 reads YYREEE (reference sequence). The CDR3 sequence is CASSWRGGGLAGGSYNEQFF. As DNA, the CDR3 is TGTGCCAGCAGCTGGCGCGGTGGGGGACTAGCGGGAGGGTCCTACAATGAGCAGTTCTTC. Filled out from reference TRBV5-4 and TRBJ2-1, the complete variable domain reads ETGVTQSPTHLIKTRGQQVTLRCSSQSGHNTVSWYQQALGQGPQFIFQYYREEENGRGNFPPRFSGLQFPNYSSELNVNALELDDSALYLCASSWRGGGLAGGSYNEQFFGPGTRLTVL.

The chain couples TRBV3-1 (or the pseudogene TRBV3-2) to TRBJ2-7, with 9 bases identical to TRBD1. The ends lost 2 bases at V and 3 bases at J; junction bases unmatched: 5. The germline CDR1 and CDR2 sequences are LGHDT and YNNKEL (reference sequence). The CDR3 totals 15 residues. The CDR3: CASSQPGTGIYEQYF. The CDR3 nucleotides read TGTGCCAGCAGCCAACCCGGGACAGGGATCTACGAGCAGTACTTC.

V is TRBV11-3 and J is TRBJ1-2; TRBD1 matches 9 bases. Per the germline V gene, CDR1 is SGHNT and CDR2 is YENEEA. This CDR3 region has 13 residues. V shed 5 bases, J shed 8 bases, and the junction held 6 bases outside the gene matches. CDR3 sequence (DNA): TGTGCCAGCAGCACAGGACAGGGGCGCGGCTACACCTTC. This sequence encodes CASSTGQGRGYTF.

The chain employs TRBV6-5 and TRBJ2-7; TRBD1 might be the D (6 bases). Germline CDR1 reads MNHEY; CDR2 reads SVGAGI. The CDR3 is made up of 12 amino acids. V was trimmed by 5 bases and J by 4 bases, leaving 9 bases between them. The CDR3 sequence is CASSPQGYEQYF. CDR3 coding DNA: TGTGCCAGCAGTCCGCAGGGGTACGAGCAGTACTTC.

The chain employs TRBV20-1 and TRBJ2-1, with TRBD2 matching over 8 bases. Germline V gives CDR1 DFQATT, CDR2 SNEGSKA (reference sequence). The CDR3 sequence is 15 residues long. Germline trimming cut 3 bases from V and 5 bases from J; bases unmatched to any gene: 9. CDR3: CSASDSGTSHNEQFF. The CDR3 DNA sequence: TGCAGTGCTAGTGATAGCGGGACCAGCCACAATGAGCAGTTCTTC.